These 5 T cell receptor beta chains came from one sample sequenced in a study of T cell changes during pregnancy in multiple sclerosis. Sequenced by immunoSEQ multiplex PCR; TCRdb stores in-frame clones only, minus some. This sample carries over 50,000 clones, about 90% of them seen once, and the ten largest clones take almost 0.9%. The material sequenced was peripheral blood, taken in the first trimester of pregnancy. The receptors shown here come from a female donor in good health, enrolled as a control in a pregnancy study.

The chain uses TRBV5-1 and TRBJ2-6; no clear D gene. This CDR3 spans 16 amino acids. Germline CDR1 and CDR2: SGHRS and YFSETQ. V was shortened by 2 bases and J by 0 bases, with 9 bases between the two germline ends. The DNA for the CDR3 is TGCGCCAGCAGCTTATTTGAGCTCTCTGGGGCCAACGTCCTGACTTTC. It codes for CASSLFELSGANVLTF.

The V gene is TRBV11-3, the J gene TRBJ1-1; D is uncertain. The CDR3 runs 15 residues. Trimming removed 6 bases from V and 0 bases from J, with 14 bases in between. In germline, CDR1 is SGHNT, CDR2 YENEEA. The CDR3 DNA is TGTGCCAGCAGGCGCCTTAGCAACGTGAACACTGAAGCTTTCTTT. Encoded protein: CASRRLSNVNTEAFF.

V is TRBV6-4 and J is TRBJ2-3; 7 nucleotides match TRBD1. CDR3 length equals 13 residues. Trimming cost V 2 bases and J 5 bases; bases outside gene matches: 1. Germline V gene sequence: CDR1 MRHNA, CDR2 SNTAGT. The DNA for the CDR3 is TGTGCCAGCAGTGACACAGGGGTAGATACGCAGTATTTT. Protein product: CASSDTGVDTQYF.

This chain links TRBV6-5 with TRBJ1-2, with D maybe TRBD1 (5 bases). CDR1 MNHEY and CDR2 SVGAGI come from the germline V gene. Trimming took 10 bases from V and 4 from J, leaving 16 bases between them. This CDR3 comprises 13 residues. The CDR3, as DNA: TGTGCCACCCGGGGGGAGGATTTCTATGGCTACACCTTC. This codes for CATRGEDFYGYTF.

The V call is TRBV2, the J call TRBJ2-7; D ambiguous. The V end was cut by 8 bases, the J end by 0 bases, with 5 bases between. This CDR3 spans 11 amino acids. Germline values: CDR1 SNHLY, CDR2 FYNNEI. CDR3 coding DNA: TGTGCCAGCGAGGTCTCCTACGAGCAGTACTTC. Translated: CASEVSYEQYF. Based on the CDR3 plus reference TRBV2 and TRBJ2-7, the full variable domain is EPEVTQTPSHQVTQMGQEVILRCVPISNHLYFYWYRQILGQKVEFLVSFYNNEISEKSEIFDDQFSVERPDGSNFTLKIRSTKLEDSAMYFCASEVSYEQYFGPGTRLTVT.